This TCR beta chain came from a study of Ad26.COV2.S vaccination and SARS-CoV-2 variants. Study information: Intramuscularly, Ad26.COV2.S was given either once or twice, 56 days apart.

Method: immunoSEQ multiplex PCR; TCRdb's copy keeps in-frame clones and lacks some. The repertoire consists of about 350,000 clones, with approximately 90% occurring once and the leading ten covering just under 5%. V was pared by 0 bases and J by 4 bases, with 15 bases between. Germline loops: CDR1 MNHNS, CDR2 SASEGT. CDR3 length equals 16 residues. The treatment was: around 19 received Ad26.COV2.S at low or high dose, single or two shots; several received placebo; per-sample allocation not given. It was on day 63 after the first vaccine or placebo injection that samples were taken. The sequence was collected from a person aged 18-60 years who received the Ad26.COV2.S COVID-19 vaccine or a placebo. The source material was peripheral blood, sampled in a trial of Ad26.COV2.S vaccine versus placebo. This chain links TRBV6-1 with TRBJ1-2; perhaps TRBD1 as D (6 bases). CDR3 DNA sequence: TGTGCCAGCAGTGAAGCTGGGGGGGCGGGAAGCTATGGCTACACCTTC. Protein product: CASSEAGGAGSYGYTF.